Listed below are T cell receptor beta chains from one sample, sequenced in a study of identical twins. TCRdb processed the 5' RACE reads anew with MiXCR; each CDR3 protein has one entry. The repertoire has fewer than 500,000 distinct CDR3 sequences, around 24% of them found once; the top ten carry 2.9%. These data are also associated with another study on T cells expressing NK-cell markers.

The specimen sequenced was CD4+ T cells sorted from blood. These receptors were obtained from a woman under 30 in good health. The CDR3 runs from the conserved cysteine through the conserved F or W. A D gene is named only where the DNA matches it firmly. Clone size is stated in some rows and not others, as once, few, many or a class when expanded.

V: TRBV20-1; J: TRBJ2-7; size: .; D: .; CDR3: CSARSGEFNEQYF
V: TRBV20-1; J: TRBJ1-1; size: .; D: .; CDR3: CSASRRWGTEAFF
V: TRBV29-1; J: TRBJ1-1; size: many; D: TRBD1; CDR3: CSAGQRDEAFF
V: TRBV12-3/TRBV12-4; J: TRBJ1-1; size: many; D: TRBD1; CDR3: CASSLSGGNTEAFF
V: TRBV5-8; J: TRBJ1-2; size: .; D: .; CDR3: CASSRSRTVNYGYTF
V: TRBV2; J: TRBJ2-3; size: many; D: .; CDR3: CASSHTDTQYF
V: TRBV11-3; J: TRBJ2-2; size: .; D: .; CDR3: CASSLVSVGELFF
V: TRBV12-3/TRBV12-4; J: TRBJ1-2; size: few; D: .; CDR3: CASSRRRANYGYTF
V: TRBV6-2/TRBV6-3; J: TRBJ1-6; size: few; D: TRBD1; CDR3: CASRTQRQGSSPLHF
V: TRBV24-1; J: TRBJ2-7; size: few; D: .; CDR3: CATSTADRAYEQYF
V: TRBV5-1; J: TRBJ1-2; size: many; D: TRBD1; CDR3: CASSLGAHGQGSYGYTF
V: TRBV5-1; J: TRBJ2-2; size: .; D: .; CDR3: CASSVPGYSGNTGELFF